This T cell receptor (beta chain) was recorded in a study of cytomegalovirus exposure and HLA in healthy donors. Overall study findings and caveats: Most observed TCR sequences were rare, whereas some public TCRs were detected in many donors. Cytomegalovirus association was assigned to some 160 TCR beta chains. Both high specificity and high sensitivity reportedly marked the classifier's diagnosis of cytomegalovirus status.

The CDR3 runs to 13 residues. The V and J ends lost 1 base and 3 bases respectively, with 4 bases between them. The germline V gene has CDR1 SGHAT and CDR2 FQNNGV. In regard to this clone: Its antigen is not known.

TCRdb keeps only in-frame clones here, not all; method: immunoSEQ multiplex PCR. The sample gives roughly 150,000 clones, 85% to 90% of which show up once; about 3.5% is in the top ten. The sequence derives from a woman between 18 and 29 years old in good health and CMV-seropositive. Sequences were obtained from PBMCs. The rearrangement uses TRBV11-2 and TRBJ1-5; D gene unclear. CDR3 DNA sequence: TGTGCCAGCAGCTTAGCGTACAATCAGCCCCAGCATTTT. Amino acid sequence: CASSLAYNQPQHF.